The clone carrying this T cell receptor (beta chain) was seen once. Antigen specificity is unknown. At the DNA level, this CDR3 is encoded by other sequences in the same sample as well. This sample stems from a study of shared clonotypes between healthy human individuals. Study results and caveats: Shared clonotypes: approximately 5% naive CD4, about 3.5% naive CD8, roughly 2.2% memory CD4, around 0.4% memory CD8.

This CDR3 comprises 12 residues. Trimming stripped 0 bases from V and 2 bases from J, with 1 base between. Germline loops: CDR1 ENHRY, CDR2 SYGVKD. Every donor, a Caucasian adult, lived in Nashville, Tennessee. CD4+ cells underwent separation, giving CD45RA+ naive and CD45RA-negative memory subsets. Measured with immunoSEQ multiplex PCR; TCRdb has only the in-frame clones, and not every one. Altogether about 1.5 million clones are present, approximately 98% being singletons, with the ten largest covering roughly 0.45%. This sequence joins TRBV10-3 and TRBJ2-5; the D is unclear. What was sequenced was naive CD4+ T cells sorted from blood. Subset: CD45RA+ positively selected. The clonotype was recovered from a young man in good health. CDR3 sequence: CAISESQETQYF. The CDR3 coding sequence is TGTGCCATCAGTGAGTCTCAAGAGACCCAGTACTTC.